This T cell receptor (beta chain) was recorded in a study of blood T cell repertoires in COVID-19. CDR1 and CDR2 from the germline V gene are LNHDA and SQIVND (reference sequence). V trimming: 1 base; J trimming: 1 base; junction bases outside the gene matches: 5. This CDR3 has 17 residues. The assay was immunoSEQ multiplex PCR, and TCRdb's table has in-frame clones only and misses some. This table holds approximately 210,000 clones, 81% found once. Sequencing input: PBMCs or T cells enriched from blood (not recorded which). The genes are TRBV19 and TRBJ2-4, with TRBD1 identical over 9 bases. This receptor was taken from a woman between 50 and 59 years old with acute COVID-19. Here the CDR3 reads CASSIGGTGSAKNIQYF. For the CDR3, the DNA is TGTGCCAGTAGTATAGGGGGGACAGGGTCCGCCAAAAACATTCAGTACTTC.